These T cell receptor beta chains were read from a single sample in a study of blood T cell repertoires in COVID-19. Using immunoSEQ multiplex PCR, the repertoire was profiled, and TCRdb retains in-frame clones only, with some absent. The table includes some 120,000 clones, 90% detected once. The sequencing sample was made of peripheral blood. The receptors originated from a man aged 55 to 69 with COVID-19, enrolled during active disease. CDR3s include the opening cysteine and the closing phenylalanine or tryptophan. Fields, in order: V gene, J gene, CDR3 length, D gene, clone size, CDR3 DNA, CDR3 protein. D genes are given only for firm matches. Clone size is shown for a subset of rows, as once, few, many or a class of expanded clone.

TRBV7-3	TRBJ2-6	18	TRBD1	-	TGTGCCAGCAGCCCACTCCCGGGACAGGGCTCTGGGGCCAACGTCCTGACTTTC	CASSPLPGQGSGANVLTF
TRBV19	TRBJ2-4	15	TRBD2	-	TGTGCCAGTAGTATAGGAGCTTGGGGGGGAAACATTCAGTACTTC	CASSIGAWGGNIQYF
TRBV18	TRBJ2-7	15	TRBD1	few	TGTGCCAGCTCAATCGGACAGGGGGGGACCTACGAGCAGTACTTC	CASSIGQGGTYEQYF
TRBV10-1	TRBJ2-7	15	TRBD1	-	TGCGCCAGCAGTACCGGGACAGGGTCTCTCTACGAGCAGTACTTC	CASSTGTGSLYEQYF
TRBV7-2	TRBJ1-2	13	-	-	TGTGCCAGCAGCTATGAGGTTAACTATGGCTACACCTTC	CASSYEVNYGYTF
TRBV9	TRBJ1-1	14	TRBD1	-	TGTGCCAGCAGACCACAGGGGGGAGACACTGAAGCTTTCTTT	CASRPQGGDTEAFF
TRBV6-5	TRBJ2-2	15	TRBD2	-	TGTGCCAGCAGTTACGTGGGAGGGGTCGCCGGGGAGCTGTTTTTT	CASSYVGGVAGELFF
TRBV7-8	TRBJ2-1	13	-	-	TGTGCCAGCAGGCAGGCAGGTTACAATGAGCAGTTCTTC	CASRQAGYNEQFF
TRBV3-1/TRBV3-2	TRBJ2-7	13	-	-	TGTGCCAGCAGCCCCTGGGCCGGCTACGAGCAGTACTTC	CASSPWAGYEQYF
TRBV6-5	TRBJ2-1	16	-	-	TGTGCCAGCAGTTACTCGCGGACACGGTTTGTAGGTGAGCAGTTCTTC	CASSYSRTRFVGEQFF
TRBV6-2/TRBV6-3	TRBJ2-1	15	TRBD2	-	TGTGCCAGCAGTCCCCTAAGGACTAGCGATAGTGAGCAGTTCTTC	CASSPLRTSDSEQFF
TRBV9	TRBJ2-7	14	TRBD1	-	TGTGCCAGCAGCCAGGGACAGTCCGCCTACGAGCAGTACTTC	CASSQGQSAYEQYF
TRBV18	TRBJ2-7	15	TRBD1	-	TGTGCCAGCTCACCCGGACAGGGTGAGACCTACGAGCAGTACTTC	CASSPGQGETYEQYF
TRBV28	TRBJ2-5	14	-	-	TGTGCCAGCAGTCCTCGGAGGGGCCAAGAGACCCAGTACTTC	CASSPRRGQETQYF
TRBV9	TRBJ1-1	13	-	-	TGTGCCAGCAGTGAGGCGGGGGCGAGTGAAGCTTTCTTT	CASSEAGASEAFF
TRBV27	TRBJ2-1	15	TRBD2	once	TGTGCCAGCAGTTCGCAGGGACTAGGCCAGAATGAGCAGTTCTTC	CASSSQGLGQNEQFF
TRBV9	TRBJ2-1	15	TRBD2	-	TGTGCCAGCAGCGAGAAGACTAGCGGGAGAGGAGAGCAGTTCTTC	CASSEKTSGRGEQFF
TRBV10-1	TRBJ2-7	17	TRBD2	few	TGCGCCAGCAGTGAGTCGACTAGCGGGACCCCCTCCTACGAGCAGTACTTC	CASSESTSGTPSYEQYF
TRBV7-7	TRBJ2-1	16	-	-	TGTGCTAGCAGCTTAGCAGTGGACTCCACTCGGGATGAGCAGTTCTTC	CASSLAVDSTRDEQFF
TRBV6-5	TRBJ2-4	15	-	-	TGTGCCAGCAGCCCCGATCTAGCGGGACAGGACATTCAGTACTTC	CASSPDLAGQDIQYF
TRBV11-1	TRBJ2-7	14	-	-	TGTGCCAGCAGCTTAGGAGGACTCCGCTACGAGCAGTACTTC	CASSLGGLRYEQYF
TRBV4-1	TRBJ1-3	17	TRBD1	-	TGCGCCAGCAGCCAAACCGGGACAGGCTACTCTGGAAACACCATATATTTT	CASSQTGTGYSGNTIYF
TRBV24-1	TRBJ2-7	14	-	few	TGTGCCACCAGGGAAGGGTGGGAGCTCTACGAGCAGTACTTC	CATREGWELYEQYF
TRBV10-1	TRBJ2-7	13	TRBD1	-	TGCGCCAGCAGCCGGGGACAGGGGTACGAGCAGTACTTC	CASSRGQGYEQYF